This T cell receptor beta chain emerged from a study of T cell responses to AZD1222 COVID-19 vaccine. The CDR3 loop spans 15 amino acids. The V segment lost 4 bases and the J segment 5 bases; nucleotides outside the gene matches: 7. Germline V CDR1 and CDR2: SGHDT, YYEEEE. On this clone: As yet, its antigen is unknown.

The assay was immunoSEQ multiplex PCR, and TCRdb's table has in-frame clones only and misses some. The repertoire holds some 42,000 clones, with approximately 88% as singletons. Findings and limits, study-wide: CD4 TCRs linked to vaccination spanned spike, dominating at 160-218 and 743-854. Seropositive AZD1222 recipients at baseline numbered only six or seven. Spike-specific TCR breadth rose after two AZD1222 doses, and depth rose as well.

Doses given second, at about 4 or about 12 weeks, were pooled. Sequencing used peripheral blood, obtained 28 days after the second AZD1222 dose. This receptor was identified in an adult who received the AZD1222 COVID-19 vaccine. The rearrangement uses TRBV5-6 and TRBJ2-3; 10 bases are shared with TRBD1. CDR3 residues: CASSTLTGGGDTQYF. CDR3 DNA: TGTGCCAGCAGCACCCTGACAGGGGGCGGAGATACGCAGTATTTT. The entire variable domain, with the rest obtained from reference TRBV5-6 and TRBJ2-3, is as follows: DAGVTQSPTHLIKTRGQQVTLRCSPKSGHDTVSWYQQALGQGPQFIFQYYEEEERQRGNFPDRFSGHQFPNYSSELNVNALLLGDSALYLCASSTLTGGGDTQYFGPGTRLTVL.